Presented here are 19 T cell receptor beta chains from one specimen sequenced in a study of T cell repertoires in cytomegalovirus infection. From the reads, TCRdb called clonotypes with MiXCR, one entry per CDR3 protein. The table lists over 450,000 distinct CDR3 sequences, approximately 10% of them singletons. Specimen: PBMCs. The source is a human donor in good health (CMV status not recorded). Some clones in this sample may be carry-over from other donors' samples.

About this clonotype itself: A much larger clone lies one base from this, so it may be a read error. The chain employs TRBV2 and TRBJ2-1, with D hard to call. The CDR3 has 11 amino acids. Germline CDR1 is SNHLY and CDR2 is FYNNEI. V dropped 6 bases and J dropped 7 bases, with 7 bases sitting between them. The CDR3: CASRGINEQFF. Here the CDR3 DNA reads TGTGCCAGCAGGGGAATAAATGAGCAGTTCTTC.

This clonotype was seen many times. The chain is built from TRBV4-1 and TRBJ2-1; D is perhaps TRBD2 (6 bases). CDR3 size: 16 residues. Germline-derived CDR1 and CDR2 are MGHRA and YSYEKL. V was shortened by 0 bases and J by 5 bases, with 14 bases between the two germline ends. The CDR3 sequence is CASSQDRGGMDNEQFF. The CDR3, as DNA: TGCGCCAGCAGCCAAGATCGAGGCGGGATGGACAATGAGCAGTTCTTC.

This clonotype was picked up a small number of times. The chain has TRBV20-1 and TRBJ2-3; D gene uncertain. Germline V gene sequence: CDR1 DFQATT, CDR2 SNEGSKA (reference sequence). The V gene lost 0 bases and the J gene lost 3 bases, with 13 bases spanning the gap. The CDR3 length is 15 residues. In DNA, the CDR3 is TGCAGTGCTAGAGATAGTAGCAGGAAGACAGATACGCAGTATTTT. Amino acids: CSARDSSRKTDTQYF.

The sample holds many counts of this clonotype. This chain uses TRBV19 with TRBJ1-2; D call uncertain. CDR3 length equals 13 residues. Trimming took 7 bases from V and 8 from J, leaving 17 bases between them. CDR1 LNHDA and CDR2 SQIVND come from the germline V gene (reference sequence). The CDR3 DNA follows: TGTGCCAGTACCCCACCCCTCTTCGACGGCTACACCTTC. Encoded protein: CASTPPLFDGYTF.

This clonotype occurred many times. The junction and the germline gene differ at one end; a read error may be behind it. This chain links TRBV3-1 with TRBJ2-1; maybe TRBD2 (7 bases). Looked up from germline, CDR1 is LGHDT and CDR2 is YNNKEL (reference sequence). The CDR3 length is 12 residues. In nucleotides, the CDR3 is TGTGCCAGCAGCGAGGGGGGGGAGACATATCTCTTC. It specifies CASSEGGETYLF.

This clonotype showed up many times. This chain joins TRBV7-8 and TRBJ2-1; TRBD2 agrees at 10 bases. The CDR3 sequence is 15 residues long. CDR1 is SGHVS and CDR2 is FQNEAQ in the germline V gene. J lost 8 bases, V lost 5 bases, and 9 bases had no gene match. The CDR3 sequence: CASSPGLADGDEQFF. CDR3 sequence (DNA): TGTGCCAGCAGCCCAGGACTAGCGGATGGCGATGAGCAGTTCTTC. Variable domain in full (rest from reference TRBV7-8 and TRBJ2-1): GAGVSQSPRYKVAKRGQDVALRCDPISGHVSLFWYQQALGQGPEFLTYFQNEAQLDKSGLPSDRFFAERPEGSVSTLKIQRTQQEDSAVYLCASSPGLADGDEQFFGPGTRLTVL.

In its sample, this clonotype was seen many times. This chain links TRBV7-8 with TRBJ1-1; D not certain. Germline V lookup: CDR1 SGHVS, CDR2 FQNEAQ. The CDR3 loop spans 15 amino acids. The V and J ends lost 4 bases and 2 bases respectively, with 14 bases between them. CDR3: CASSYRTVTNTEAFF. The CDR3 bases are TGTGCCAGCAGCTATCGGACGGTAACAAACACTGAAGCTTTCTTT.

This clonotype was recorded at least ten times. The CDR3 nucleotides are TGTGCCAGCAGTGAAGCGTACAGCGTCTCCTACAATGAGCAGTTCTTC. It encodes CASSEAYSVSYNEQFF. The chain uses TRBV6-1 and TRBJ2-1; D uncertain. The CDR3 runs 16 residues. From germline, CDR1 is MNHNS and CDR2 SASEGT. Trimming took 0 bases from V and 0 from J, leaving 9 bases between them.

This clonotype was observed a handful of times. V and J are TRBV5-1 and TRBJ2-5, with D unclear. The CDR3 has 16 residues. Germline CDR1 SGHRS, CDR2 YFSETQ. Trimming took 0 bases from V and 1 from J, leaving 13 bases between them. The CDR3 region has the DNA TGCGCCAGCAGCTTGGCATTTAGCTACAGCCAAGAGACCCAGTACTTC. Protein sequence: CASSLAFSYSQETQYF.

This clonotype has only a few counts. V is TRBV9 and J is TRBJ2-7; tentatively, D is TRBD2 (5 bases). Germline loops: CDR1 SGDLS, CDR2 YYNGEE. V gave up 4 bases and J gave up 6 bases, with 14 bases separating them. This CDR3 spans 13 amino acids. CDR3 coding DNA: TGTGCCAGCAGCCCTCGGACGGCGGGCGAGCAGTACTTC. Translating it yields CASSPRTAGEQYF.

The chain employs TRBV20-1 and TRBJ2-7; D unclear. The CDR3 covers 13 residues. Germline V gives CDR1 DFQATT, CDR2 SNEGSKA (reference sequence). Trimming cost V 6 bases and J 3 bases, with 15 bases left between them. The chain's CDR3 is CSAGSGSRYEQYF. The DNA for the CDR3 is TGCAGTGCCGGGTCCGGTTCCCGCTACGAGCAGTACTTC.

This clonotype came up many times. The chain links TRBV6-2 or TRBV6-3 to TRBJ2-3, with 10 positions matching TRBD2. The CDR3 covers 14 residues. V trimming: 6 bases; J trimming: 4 bases; junction bases outside the gene matches: 4. Germline V gene sequence: CDR1 MNHEY, CDR2 SVGEGT. CDR3 coding DNA: TGTGCCAGCAGACCAGCGGGGGGGTCAGATACGCAGTATTTT. It yields the protein CASRPAGGSDTQYF.

There are a few counts of this clonotype. The chain combines TRBV19 with TRBJ1-5, with TRBD1 as a possible D gene (5 bases). The CDR3 is 15 amino acids. Germline CDR1 LNHDA, CDR2 SQIVND (reference sequence). V shed 3 bases and J shed 6 bases, with 15 bases lying between them. CDR3 region: CASSITRGAGQPQHF. The CDR3 bases are TGTGCCAGTAGTATCACTCGGGGCGCCGGTCAGCCCCAGCATTTT.

This clonotype came up many times. The chain recombines TRBV20-1 with TRBJ2-7, with 8 bases that match TRBD1. Germline V gene data show CDR1 as DFQATT and CDR2 as SNEGSKA (reference sequence). This CDR3 comprises 12 residues. V lost 6 bases and J lost 5; bases outside the gene matches: 6. The CDR3 bases are TGCAGTGCCCTCCAGGGGGCCAACGAGCAGTACTTC. It encodes CSALQGANEQYF.

This chain joins TRBV20-1 and TRBJ1-5; D not resolved. Trimming stripped 0 bases from V and 5 bases from J, with 5 bases between. The CDR3 totals 12 residues. Germline V CDR1 and CDR2: DFQATT, SNEGSKA (reference sequence). This chain's CDR3 is CSARDQYQPQHF. CDR3 bases: TGCAGTGCTAGAGATCAATATCAGCCCCAGCATTTT.

This clonotype came up many times. The chain uses TRBV11-1 and TRBJ2-3; TRBD1 might be the D (6 bases). V dropped 10 bases and J dropped 0 bases, with 11 bases sitting between them. Germline V gene lookup returns CDR1 SGHAT and CDR2 FQDESV (reference sequence). The CDR3 consists of 13 residues. This CDR3 is CAIQGISTDTQYF. As DNA, the CDR3 is TGTGCCATACAGGGTATTAGCACAGATACGCAGTATTTT.

The chain is built from TRBV5-5 and TRBJ2-7; 13 nucleotides align to TRBD2. Losses at the gene ends were 0 bases for V and 4 bases for J; bases not matched to a gene: 10. The germline CDR1 and CDR2 sequences are SGHKS and YYEKEE (reference sequence). The CDR3 runs 18 residues. CDR3 protein: CASSLALSWTSGSYEQYF. For the CDR3, the DNA is TGTGCCAGCAGCTTGGCCCTGTCCTGGACTAGCGGGAGTTACGAGCAGTACTTC.

The chain employs TRBV29-1 and TRBJ2-7; 11 bases line up with TRBD1. Germline V gene sequence: CDR1 SQVTM, CDR2 ANQGSEA. V gave up 5 bases and J gave up 4 bases; unmatched junction bases: 7. This CDR3 region has 14 residues. The CDR3 nucleotides read TGCAGCGTTCGGGCCGGGACAGGGGGTTACGAGCAGTACTTC. Its protein is CSVRAGTGGYEQYF.

This clonotype was found many times. This chain uses TRBV5-1 with TRBJ2-1; D unresolved. V lost 4 bases and J 9 bases, leaving 8 bases between the germline ends. Germline V gene data show CDR1 as SGHRS and CDR2 as YFSETQ. The CDR3 covers 11 residues. The CDR3, as DNA: TGCGCCAGCAGCCCGGAAGTTGAGCAGTTCTTC. Translated, it gives CASSPEVEQFF.